This TCR beta chain was captured in a study of T cell changes during pregnancy in multiple sclerosis. The CDR3 has 14 residues. Trimming pared 5 bases from V and 3 bases from J, leaving 14 bases between. CDR1 SGHDT and CDR2 YYEEEE come from the germline V gene. The data were produced by immunoSEQ multiplex PCR, yet TCRdb's version contains in-frame clones alone and is incomplete. In the table there are about 100,000 clones, 92% of which are singletons. The chain is built from TRBV5-6 and TRBJ1-2; D might be TRBD1 (5 bases). The sample consisted of peripheral blood, taken after pregnancy. The TCR was taken from a female donor with multiple sclerosis, enrolled in a pregnancy study. This CDR3 reads CASSPGGYDYGYTF. The CDR3 DNA follows: TGTGCCAGCAGTCCCGGGGGATATGACTATGGCTACACCTTC.